The clone carrying this T cell receptor beta chain was found a few times. Its antigen is not identified. The TCRbeta library incorporated unique molecular identifiers. From the PCR reads, TCRdb called clonotypes with MiXCR, one entry per CDR3 protein. The table shows around 420,000 distinct CDR3 sequences, with roughly 17% occurring only once. CDR1 is LGHDT, CDR2 YNNKEL, per germline (reference sequence). The CDR3 totals 14 residues. Germline trimming cut 7 bases from V and 4 bases from J; bases unmatched to any gene: 8. The record originates from a study of T-cell reconstitution after alpha-beta-depleted transplantation in children. Study-level results: Surviving recipient T cells and thymic progenitors accounted for the high day-60 TCRbeta diversity observed in some patients. The main origin of T-cell counts and diversity one year after transplant was newly produced T cells. Reported findings indicate that, about two months after transplant, alpha-beta T cells came from several hundred expanded clones, which were derived from non-depleted graft cells.

The chain combines TRBV3-1 with TRBJ2-7; 9 bases align to TRBD1. The sequence derives from a boy in the first two years of life who had a stem cell transplant for Wiskott-Aldrich syndrome, so the T cells may come from the graft donor. Specimen: PBMCs, mostly from graft donor cells, collected 360 days after TCRalphabeta/CD19-depleted stem cell transplant. CDR3 nucleotides: TGTGCCAGCAAAAGGACAGGGGAGGGATACGAGCAGTACTTC. Protein product: CASKRTGEGYEQYF.